The next 13 T cell receptor beta chains were all read from a single sample in a study of blood T cell repertoires in COVID-19. Only in-frame clones appear in the TCRdb table, and some are missing; sequencing was by immunoSEQ multiplex PCR. The sample records under 300,000 clones, approximately 90% being singletons. Sequencing input: peripheral blood. The receptors shown here come from a woman aged 40 to 50 with acute or convalescent COVID-19.

The V gene is TRBV5-1, the J gene TRBJ1-2; 8 bases align to TRBD1. Germline CDR1 and CDR2: SGHRS and YFSETQ. The V segment lost 4 bases and the J segment 2 bases; nucleotides outside the gene matches: 16. The CDR3 contains 18 residues. CDR3 nucleotide sequence: TGCGCCAGCAGCACAGACCCGGACAGGGCGCGCTCCAACTATGGCTACACCTTC. It yields the protein CASSTDPDRARSNYGYTF.

This clone appeared once. The CDR3 bases are TGCGCCAGCAGCCAAGAAGGCGGGGGGGTACGCGGCTACACCTTC. This translates into CASSQEGGGVRGYTF. The chain links TRBV4-1 to TRBJ1-2; a weak D match, TRBD1 (5 bases). Germline loops: CDR1 MGHRA, CDR2 YSYEKL. The CDR3 contains 15 residues. The V gene lost 0 bases and the J gene lost 8 bases, with 16 bases spanning the gap.

This clone was seen once. Germline and junction disagree at one end, which may indicate a read error. Here the CDR3 DNA reads TGTGCCAGTAGTATCACCTCTCCGGGACAGGGGGTCTATAGCTACACCTTC. It specifies CASSITSPGQGVYSYTF. The V and J genes are TRBV19 and TRBJ1-2, with 11 bases fitting TRBD1. The CDR3 is made up of 17 amino acids. Per germline, CDR1 LNHDA and CDR2 SQIVND (reference sequence).

The V call is TRBV18, the J call TRBJ1-4; no definite D call. V gave up 0 bases and J gave up 4 bases, with 9 bases separating them. Looked up from germline, CDR1 is KGHSH and CDR2 is LQKENI. This CDR3 is 15 amino acids long. CDR3 residues: CASSPPGRNNEKLFF. Here the CDR3 DNA reads TGTGCCAGCTCACCACCCGGTCGTAATAATGAAAAACTGTTTTTT.

The chain employs TRBV6-2 or TRBV6-3 and TRBJ1-5; 8 nucleotides match TRBD1. The CDR3 length is 17 residues. J lost 2 bases, V lost 2 bases, and 8 bases had no gene match. Germline V CDR1 and CDR2: MNHEY, SVGEGT. CDR3 DNA sequence: TGTGCCAGCAGTTACACCTCGGACAGGGTGGGCAATCAGCCCCAGCATTTT. Protein sequence: CASSYTSDRVGNQPQHF.

The chain couples TRBV6-4 to TRBJ2-1; 8 positions match TRBD1. There are 15 residues in the CDR3. J was trimmed by 6 bases and V by 2 bases; bases with no gene match: 6. Germline lookup yields CDR1 MRHNA and CDR2 SNTAGT. The CDR3: CASSDGQGTFNEQFF. The CDR3 nucleotides are TGTGCCAGCAGTGACGGACAGGGTACGTTCAATGAGCAGTTCTTC.

V and J are TRBV2 and TRBJ1-4, with D hard to call. The CDR3 extends over 15 amino acids. V was trimmed by 10 bases and J by 8 bases, leaving 23 bases between them. Germline CDR1 and CDR2: SNHLY and FYNNEI. The CDR3 sequence is CATKDGRDDGEKLFF. DNA for the CDR3: TGTGCCACAAAAGACGGGCGGGATGACGGCGAAAAACTGTTTTTT.

The genes are TRBV6-1 and TRBJ1-4; a possible D gene is TRBD1 (5 bases). Deletions cut 2 bases from V and 8 bases from J, with 12 bases between. The CDR3 loop spans 14 amino acids. CDR1 is MNHNS, CDR2 SASEGT, per germline. CDR3 DNA: TGTGCCAGCAGTGAAAAGGGGTTGGGGGAAAAACTGTTTTTT. Residues: CASSEKGLGEKLFF.

The rearrangement joins TRBV6-6 to TRBJ1-4, with 9 nucleotides matching TRBD1. The CDR3 runs to 14 residues. Germline CDR1 and CDR2: MNHNY and SVGAGI (reference sequence). V trimming: 6 bases; J trimming: 5 bases; junction bases outside the gene matches: 4. The DNA of the CDR3 is TGTGCCAGCAGCACGGACAGGGGAAATGAAAAACTGTTTTTT. Translation gives CASSTDRGNEKLFF.

V and J are TRBV2 and TRBJ1-2; D uncertain. CDR3 length: 11 residues. Germline CDR1 is SNHLY and CDR2 is FYNNEI. V was clipped by 7 bases and J by 2 bases, with 5 bases between them. In DNA, the CDR3 is TGTGCCAGCACCCTAAACTATGGCTACACCTTC. Residues: CASTLNYGYTF.

The chain uses TRBV4-1 and TRBJ2-1, with D possibly TRBD1 on 5 matching bases. This CDR3 is 14 amino acids long. Germline-derived CDR1 and CDR2 are MGHRA and YSYEKL. V was cut by 5 bases and J by 4 bases, with 12 bases left in between. CDR3 in DNA: TGCGCCAGCAGCTTAACTCAGGGATACAATGAGCAGTTCTTC. Protein product: CASSLTQGYNEQFF.

This chain uses TRBV11-2 with TRBJ2-1; possible D gene TRBD2, 7 bases. From germline, CDR1 is SGHAT and CDR2 FQNNGV. This CDR3 has 17 residues. V gave up 3 bases and J gave up 0 bases, with 15 bases separating them. Written as DNA, the CDR3 is TGTGCCAGCAGCTTGGCAAGGAGGGGGGGCTCCTACAATGAGCAGTTCTTC. Its protein is CASSLARRGGSYNEQFF.

This chain links TRBV12-5 with TRBJ1-6; the match to TRBD1 covers 8 bases. The CDR3 is 15 amino acids. Germline-derived CDR1 and CDR2 are LGHNT and FRNRAP. Germline trimming cut 4 bases from V and 2 bases from J; bases unmatched to any gene: 1. The CDR3 DNA reads TGTGCTAGTGGTTCGGGACAGGCCTATAATTCACCCCTCCACTTT. This translates into CASGSGQAYNSPLHF.